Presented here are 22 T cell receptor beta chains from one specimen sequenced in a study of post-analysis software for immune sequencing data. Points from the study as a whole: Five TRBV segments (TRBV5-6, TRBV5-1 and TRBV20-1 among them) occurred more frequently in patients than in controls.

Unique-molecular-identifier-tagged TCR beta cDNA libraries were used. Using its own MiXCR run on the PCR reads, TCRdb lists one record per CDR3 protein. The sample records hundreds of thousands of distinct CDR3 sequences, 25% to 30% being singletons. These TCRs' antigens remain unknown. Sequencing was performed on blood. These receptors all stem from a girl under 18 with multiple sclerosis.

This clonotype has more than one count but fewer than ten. CDR3 sequence (DNA): TGTGCCAGCAGCTTCAGTCCGGGAAACACTGAAGCTTTCTTT. Encoded protein: CASSFSPGNTEAFF. This chain joins TRBV7-2 and TRBJ1-1; D is undetermined. The CDR3 totals 14 residues. The ends were cut back, 3 bases at V and 2 bases at J, with 10 bases in the middle. The germline CDR1 and CDR2 sequences are SGHTA and FQGNSA.

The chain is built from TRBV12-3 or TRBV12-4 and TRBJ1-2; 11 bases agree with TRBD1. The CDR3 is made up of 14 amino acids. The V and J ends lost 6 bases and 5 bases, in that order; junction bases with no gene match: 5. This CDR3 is CASSGQGARYGYTF. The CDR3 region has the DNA TGTGCCAGCAGCGGACAGGGGGCGCGGTATGGCTACACCTTC.

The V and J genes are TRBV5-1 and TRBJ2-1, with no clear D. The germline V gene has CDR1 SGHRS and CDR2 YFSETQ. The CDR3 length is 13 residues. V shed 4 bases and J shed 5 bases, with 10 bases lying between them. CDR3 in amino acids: CASSLGFDNEQFF. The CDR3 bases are TGCGCCAGCAGCCTGGGATTCGACAATGAGCAGTTCTTC.

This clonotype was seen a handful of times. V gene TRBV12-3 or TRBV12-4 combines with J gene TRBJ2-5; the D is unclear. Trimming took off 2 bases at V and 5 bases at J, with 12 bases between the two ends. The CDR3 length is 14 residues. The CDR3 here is CASSLRVRGETQYF. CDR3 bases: TGTGCCAGCAGTTTAAGGGTCCGTGGGGAGACCCAGTACTTC.

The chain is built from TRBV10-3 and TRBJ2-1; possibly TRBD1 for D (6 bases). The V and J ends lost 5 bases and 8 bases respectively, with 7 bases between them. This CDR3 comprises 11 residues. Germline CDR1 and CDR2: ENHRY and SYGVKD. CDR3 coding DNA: TGTGCCATCAGTTACAGGGATGAGCAGTTCTTC. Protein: CAISYRDEQFF.

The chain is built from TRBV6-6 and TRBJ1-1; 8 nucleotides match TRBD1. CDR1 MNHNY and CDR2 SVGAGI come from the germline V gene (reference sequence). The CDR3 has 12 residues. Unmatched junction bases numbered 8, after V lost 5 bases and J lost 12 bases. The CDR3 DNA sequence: TGTGCCAGCAGTAGGGCCGACAGGGGAACTTTCTTT. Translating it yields CASSRADRGTFF.

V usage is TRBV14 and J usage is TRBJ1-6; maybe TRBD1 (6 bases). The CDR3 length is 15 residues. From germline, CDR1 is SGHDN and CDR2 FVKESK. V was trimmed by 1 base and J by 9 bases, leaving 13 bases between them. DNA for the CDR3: TGTGCCAGCAGCCAAGGAGCGGGGGCGGGTTCACCCCTCCACTTT. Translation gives CASSQGAGAGSPLHF.

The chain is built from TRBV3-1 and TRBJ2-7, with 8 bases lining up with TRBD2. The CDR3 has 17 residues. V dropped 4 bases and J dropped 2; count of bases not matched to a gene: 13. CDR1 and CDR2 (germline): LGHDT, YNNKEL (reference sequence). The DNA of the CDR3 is TGTGCCAGCAGCCTAAGGGCTAGCGGGCATAATACCTACGAGCAGTACTTC. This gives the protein CASSLRASGHNTYEQYF.

CDR3 loop: CASSPMWGRATNEKLFF. The CDR3 nucleotides read TGTGCCAGCAGCCCGATGTGGGGCCGGGCAACTAATGAAAAACTGTTTTTT. This chain connects TRBV7-6 to TRBJ1-4, with D tentatively TRBD1 (5 bases). The length of the CDR3 is 17 residues. The germline V and J ends were trimmed by 5 bases and 0 bases, with 16 bases remaining between them. CDR1 is SGHVS and CDR2 is FNYEAQ in the germline V gene.

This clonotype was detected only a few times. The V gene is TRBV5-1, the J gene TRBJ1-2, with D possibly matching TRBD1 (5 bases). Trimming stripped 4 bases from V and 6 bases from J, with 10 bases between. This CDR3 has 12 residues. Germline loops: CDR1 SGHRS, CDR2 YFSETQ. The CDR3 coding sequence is TGCGCCAGCAGCCCCTCAGGGAATGGCTACACCTTC. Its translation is CASSPSGNGYTF. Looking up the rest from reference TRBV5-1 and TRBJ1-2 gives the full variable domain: KAGVTQTPRYLIKTRGQQVTLSCSPISGHRSVSWYQQTPGQGLQFLFEYFSETQRNKGNFPGRFSGRQFSNSRSEMNVSTLELGDSALYLCASSPSGNGYTFGSGTRLTVV.

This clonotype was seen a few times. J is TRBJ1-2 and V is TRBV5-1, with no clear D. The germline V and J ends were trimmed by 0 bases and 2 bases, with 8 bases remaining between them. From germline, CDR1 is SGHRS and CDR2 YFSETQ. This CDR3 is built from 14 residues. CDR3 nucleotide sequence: TGCGCCAGCAGCTTGGGCAACGTAAACTATGGCTACACCTTC. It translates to CASSLGNVNYGYTF.

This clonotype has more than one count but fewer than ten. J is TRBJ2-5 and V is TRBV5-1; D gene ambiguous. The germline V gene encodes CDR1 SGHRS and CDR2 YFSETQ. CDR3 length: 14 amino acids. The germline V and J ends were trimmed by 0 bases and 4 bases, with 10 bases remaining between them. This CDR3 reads CASSLAARRETQYF. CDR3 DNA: TGCGCCAGCAGCTTGGCGGCCCGCCGAGAGACCCAGTACTTC.

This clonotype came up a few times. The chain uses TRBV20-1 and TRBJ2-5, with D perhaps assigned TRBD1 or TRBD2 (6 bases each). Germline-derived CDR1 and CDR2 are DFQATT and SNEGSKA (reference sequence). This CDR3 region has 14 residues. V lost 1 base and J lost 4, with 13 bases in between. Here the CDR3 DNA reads TGCAGTGCTAGAGGGAGGGGGGCGGTAGAGACCCAGTACTTC. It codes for CSARGRGAVETQYF.

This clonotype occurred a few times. CDR3 sequence: CASSPKPITDTQYF. CDR3 DNA: TGTGCCAGCAGCCCGAAGCCTATAACAGATACGCAGTATTTT. This chain joins TRBV11-2 and TRBJ2-3; D remains ambiguous. Trimming removed 5 bases from V and 3 bases from J, with 12 bases in between. This CDR3 is 14 amino acids long. Germline lookup yields CDR1 SGHAT and CDR2 FQNNGV.

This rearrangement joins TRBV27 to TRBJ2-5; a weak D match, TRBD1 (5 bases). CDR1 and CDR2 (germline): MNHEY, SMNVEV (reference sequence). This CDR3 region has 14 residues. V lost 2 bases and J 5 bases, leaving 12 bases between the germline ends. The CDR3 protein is CASSLAGLGETQYF. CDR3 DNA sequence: TGTGCCAGCAGTTTAGCAGGGCTAGGGGAGACCCAGTACTTC.

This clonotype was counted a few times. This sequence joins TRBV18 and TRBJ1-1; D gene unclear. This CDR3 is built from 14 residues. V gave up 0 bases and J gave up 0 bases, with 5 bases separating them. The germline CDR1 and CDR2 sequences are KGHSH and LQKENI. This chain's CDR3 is CASSPPLMNTEAFF. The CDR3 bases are TGTGCCAGCTCACCACCGCTCATGAACACTGAAGCTTTCTTT.

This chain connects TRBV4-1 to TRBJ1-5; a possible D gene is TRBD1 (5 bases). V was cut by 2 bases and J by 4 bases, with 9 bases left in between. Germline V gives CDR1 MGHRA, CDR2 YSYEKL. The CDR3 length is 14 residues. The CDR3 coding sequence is TGCGCCAGCAGCCAAAGACAGCAAAATCAGCCCCAGCATTTT. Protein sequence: CASSQRQQNQPQHF.

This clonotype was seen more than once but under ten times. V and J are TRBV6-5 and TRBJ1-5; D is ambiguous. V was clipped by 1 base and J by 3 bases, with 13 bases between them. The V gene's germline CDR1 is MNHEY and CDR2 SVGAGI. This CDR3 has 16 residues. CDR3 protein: CASSYLRPVDNQPQHF. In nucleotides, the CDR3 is TGTGCCAGCAGTTACTTGCGGCCAGTCGACAATCAGCCCCAGCATTTT.

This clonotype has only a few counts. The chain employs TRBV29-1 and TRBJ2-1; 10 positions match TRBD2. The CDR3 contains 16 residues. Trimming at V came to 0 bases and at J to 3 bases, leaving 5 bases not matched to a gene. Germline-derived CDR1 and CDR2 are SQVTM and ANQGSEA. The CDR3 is CSVEDRTSGIYNEQFF. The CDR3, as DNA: TGCAGCGTTGAAGATCGGACTAGCGGAATCTACAATGAGCAGTTCTTC.

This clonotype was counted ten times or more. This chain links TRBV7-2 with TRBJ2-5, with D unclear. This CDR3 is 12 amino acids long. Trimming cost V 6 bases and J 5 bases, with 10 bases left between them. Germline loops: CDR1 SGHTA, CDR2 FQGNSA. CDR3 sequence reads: CASSSGSETQYF. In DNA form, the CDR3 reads TGTGCCAGCAGTTCTGGCAGCGAGACCCAGTACTTC.

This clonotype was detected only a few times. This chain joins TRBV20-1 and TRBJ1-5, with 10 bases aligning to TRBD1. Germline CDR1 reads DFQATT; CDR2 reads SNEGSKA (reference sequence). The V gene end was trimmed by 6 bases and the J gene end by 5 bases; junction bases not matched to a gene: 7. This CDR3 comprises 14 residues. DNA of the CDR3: TGCAGTGCCCTAGGCGGGACAGGGGATCAGCCCCAGCATTTT. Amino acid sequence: CSALGGTGDQPQHF.

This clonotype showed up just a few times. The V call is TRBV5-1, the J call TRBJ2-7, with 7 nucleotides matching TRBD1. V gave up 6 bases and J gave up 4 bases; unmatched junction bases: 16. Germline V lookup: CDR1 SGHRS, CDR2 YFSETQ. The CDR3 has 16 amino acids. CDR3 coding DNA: TGCGCCAGCAATGTTATTTTGGGCAGGGGGAAGTACGAGCAGTACTTC. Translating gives CASNVILGRGKYEQYF.